The present T cell receptor (beta chain) was sequenced within a study of spatial heterogeneity in lung cancer. TCRdb reprocessed the 5' RACE reads with MiXCR, giving one entry per CDR3 protein. There are fewer than 12,000 distinct CDR3 sequences in the sample; 10% to 15% occur only once, and approximately 38% lies in the top ten. In germline, CDR1 is DFQATT, CDR2 SNEGSKA (reference sequence). The CDR3 is 13 amino acids. Trimming shortened V by 5 bases and J by 2 bases, and 13 bases separated the two germline ends. Time point defined: sample taken at primary tumor resection. The donors comprised about 70 untreated early-stage non-small cell lung cancer patients. No cell sorting; template was whole RNA from tumor, lung tissue or PBMC. Concerning this clonotype: As yet, its antigen is unknown.

Overall study results and limits: Intratumoral expanded alpha and beta TCR counts were found to track tumor mutation counts.

The sequences come from lung tumor tissue, collected at surgery. This TCR derives from a male donor with early-stage non-small cell lung cancer. The J gene is TRBJ2-7, the V gene TRBV20-1; D unclear. The CDR3 spells CSAVNPGTYEQYF. The CDR3 DNA is TGCAGTGCTGTAAACCCAGGAACCTACGAGCAGTACTTC.